Listed below are T cell receptor beta chains from one sample, sequenced in a study of blood T cell repertoires in COVID-19. Produced via immunoSEQ multiplex PCR; TCRdb's table is partial and in-frame only. The sample contains 180,000 or so clones, around 87% of which appear only once. The material sequenced was peripheral blood. These receptors came from a man aged 35 to 55 with active or convalescent COVID-19. Both conserved end residues are part of each CDR3.

TRBV7-7	TRBJ2-1	CASSPTGTGGPNEQFF
TRBV19	TRBJ1-5	CGRNQPQHF
TRBV14	TRBJ2-3	CASSNPPGLYQDTQYF
TRBV15	TRBJ2-2	CATSTGGVQDRAGELFF
TRBV14	TRBJ2-6	CASRLGTGLSGANVLTF
TRBV5-1	TRBJ1-1	CASSLRTRTEAFF
TRBV5-4	TRBJ1-2	CASSLALWGPGHYTF
TRBV4-2	TRBJ1-2	CASSQDWAVNGYTF
TRBV5-1	TRBJ2-7	CASSVTGVGIDEQYF
TRBV6-2/TRBV6-3	TRBJ1-5	CASSYARDRPFQPQHF
TRBV5-1	TRBJ2-1	CASSAGALLYNEQFF
TRBV15	TRBJ1-6	CATRDSPSSYNSPLHF
TRBV6-5	TRBJ1-1	CASSPKGVLSAFF
TRBV19	TRBJ1-3	CASRSPRTGNTIYF
TRBV6-1	TRBJ2-4	CASSEVWAPGLAKNIQYF
TRBV7-2	TRBJ1-6	CASSVNRSPLHF
TRBV28	TRBJ1-2	CASSTPRGYTF
TRBV5-4	TRBJ2-2	CASSLLDKGATGELFF
TRBV6-5	TRBJ2-3	CASSYSSRGPTDTQYF
TRBV5-1	TRBJ2-1	CASSLQVRGSGNEQFF
TRBV4-1	TRBJ2-1	CASSQEGAYNEQFF
TRBV29-1	TRBJ2-3	CSVVPLAGRTDTQYF
TRBV7-9	TRBJ1-1	CASSSADRYEAFF
TRBV6-6	TRBJ2-1	CASSYGTSGHNEQFF
TRBV6-1	TRBJ2-6	CASSEALGQASGANVLTF
TRBV9	TRBJ2-3	CASSSPGTSKDTQYF
TRBV9	TRBJ2-1	CASSVESGEQFF
TRBV4-3	TRBJ1-1	CASSQDGENTEAFF
TRBV19	TRBJ1-6	CASSIGKQGKSPLHF
TRBV10-3	TRBJ2-7	CAISEEGRGSQYF
TRBV6-5	TRBJ1-5	CASSSLQGQPQHF
TRBV10-2	TRBJ2-7	CASKGAGGPASYEQYF
TRBV27	TRBJ2-2	CASSLLGGTNTGELFF
TRBV5-8	TRBJ2-1	CASSLGLAGTEQFF
TRBV7-9	TRBJ1-4	CASSLAFRSGEKLFF
TRBV4-1	TRBJ2-3	CASSQDLGTGATPSTDTQYF
TRBV10-3	TRBJ2-7	CAISRTDISYEQYF
TRBV28	TRBJ1-5	CASSFGGNQPQHF
TRBV5-8	TRBJ2-1	CASSLQVNNNEQFF
TRBV7-9	TRBJ1-1	CASSRDRAAFF
TRBV15	TRBJ1-5	CATSRGEANQPQHF
TRBV6-2/TRBV6-3	TRBJ1-1	CASGRQGNTEAFF
TRBV28	TRBJ2-3	CASSPLEVTSTDTQYF
TRBV28	TRBJ2-7	CASSPSWTGQYF
TRBV11-2	TRBJ1-4	CASSFSRDRGGEKLFF
TRBV19	TRBJ1-1	CASSAPGTANTEAFF
TRBV19	TRBJ1-1	CASSVRFNTEAFF
TRBV6-1	TRBJ1-6	CASSVSAGQRNSPLHF
TRBV2	TRBJ2-7	CASRVPQGSYEQYF
TRBV19	TRBJ1-4	CASRGQRQGNEKLFF
TRBV5-1	TRBJ1-1	CASSLGLNTEAFF
TRBV24-1	TRBJ2-7	CATSALTGKGTYEQYF
TRBV6-5	TRBJ1-5	CASSGREFGPQHF
TRBV19	TRBJ2-1	CASKGASGGGYNEQFF
TRBV6-5	TRBJ1-2	CARGQGAVGYTF
TRBV2	TRBJ1-5	CASKEDSNQPQHF
TRBV5-1	TRBJ2-7	CASSPQGNEQYF